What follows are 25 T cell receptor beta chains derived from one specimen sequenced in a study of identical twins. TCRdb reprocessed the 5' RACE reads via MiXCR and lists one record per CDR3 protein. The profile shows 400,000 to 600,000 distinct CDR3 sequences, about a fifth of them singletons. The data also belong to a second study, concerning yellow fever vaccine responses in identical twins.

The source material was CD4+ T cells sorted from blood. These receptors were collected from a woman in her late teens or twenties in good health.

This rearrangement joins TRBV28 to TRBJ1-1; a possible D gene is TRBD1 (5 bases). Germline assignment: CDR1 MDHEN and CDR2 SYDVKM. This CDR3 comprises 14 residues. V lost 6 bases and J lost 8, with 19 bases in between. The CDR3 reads CASSPHDRRNEAFF. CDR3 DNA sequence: TGTGCCAGCAGCCCGCACGACAGACGAAACGAAGCTTTCTTT. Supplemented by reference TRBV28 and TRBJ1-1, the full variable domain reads DVKVTQSSRYLVKRTGEKVFLECVQDMDHENMFWYRQDPGLGLRLIYFSYDVKMKEKGDIPEGYSVSREKKERFSLILESASTNQTSMYLCASSPHDRRNEAFFGQGTRLTVV.

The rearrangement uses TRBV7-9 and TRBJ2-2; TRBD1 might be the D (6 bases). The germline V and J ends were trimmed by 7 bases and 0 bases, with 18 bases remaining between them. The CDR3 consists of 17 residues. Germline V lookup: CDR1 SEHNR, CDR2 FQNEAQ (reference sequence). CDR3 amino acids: CASTLKGTLTNTGELFF. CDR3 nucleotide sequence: TGTGCCAGCACTCTTAAAGGGACACTTACGAACACCGGGGAGCTGTTTTTT.

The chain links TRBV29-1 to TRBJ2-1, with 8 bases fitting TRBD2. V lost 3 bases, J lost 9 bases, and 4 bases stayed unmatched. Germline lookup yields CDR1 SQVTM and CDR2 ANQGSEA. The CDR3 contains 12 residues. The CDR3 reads CSVDGTSLEQFF. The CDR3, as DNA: TGCAGCGTTGATGGGACTAGTCTTGAGCAGTTCTTC.

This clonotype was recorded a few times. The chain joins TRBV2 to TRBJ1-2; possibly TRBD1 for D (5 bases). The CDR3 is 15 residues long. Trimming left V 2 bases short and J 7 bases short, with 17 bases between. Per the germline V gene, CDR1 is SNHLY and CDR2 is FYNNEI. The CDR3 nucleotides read TGTGCCAGCAGTGAATGGAACAATAGGGACTCTGGCTACACCTTC. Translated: CASSEWNNRDSGYTF.

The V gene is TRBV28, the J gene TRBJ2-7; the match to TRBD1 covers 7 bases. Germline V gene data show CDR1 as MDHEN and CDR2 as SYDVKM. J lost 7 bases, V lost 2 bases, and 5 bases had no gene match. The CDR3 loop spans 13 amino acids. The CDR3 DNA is TGTGCCAGCAGTTTAGAGGGGGCGCGAGAGCAGTACTTC. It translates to CASSLEGAREQYF.

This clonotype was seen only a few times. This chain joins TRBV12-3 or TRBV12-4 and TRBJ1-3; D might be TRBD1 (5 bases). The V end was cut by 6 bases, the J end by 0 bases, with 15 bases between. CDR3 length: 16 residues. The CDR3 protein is CASRPRGDLSGNTIYF. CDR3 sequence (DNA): TGTGCCAGCAGACCTAGGGGCGACCTCTCTGGAAACACCATATATTTT.

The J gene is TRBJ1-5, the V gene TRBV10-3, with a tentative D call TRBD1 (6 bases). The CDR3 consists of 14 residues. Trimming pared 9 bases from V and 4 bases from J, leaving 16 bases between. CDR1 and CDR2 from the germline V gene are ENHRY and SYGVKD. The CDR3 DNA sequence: TGTGCCATAGCTAAAGACAGGACTAATCAGCCCCAGCATTTT. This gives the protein CAIAKDRTNQPQHF.

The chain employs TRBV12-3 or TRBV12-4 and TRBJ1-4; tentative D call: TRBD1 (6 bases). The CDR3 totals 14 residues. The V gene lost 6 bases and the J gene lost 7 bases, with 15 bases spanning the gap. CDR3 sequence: CASRGTGLGEKLFF. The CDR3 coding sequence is TGTGCCAGCAGGGGAACAGGGTTAGGTGAAAAACTGTTTTTT.

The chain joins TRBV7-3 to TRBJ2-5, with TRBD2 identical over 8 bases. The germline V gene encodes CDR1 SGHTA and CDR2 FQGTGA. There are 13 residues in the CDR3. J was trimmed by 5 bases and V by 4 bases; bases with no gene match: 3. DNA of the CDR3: TGTGCCAGCAGCTGGACTAGCAGTGAGACCCAGTACTTC. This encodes CASSWTSSETQYF.

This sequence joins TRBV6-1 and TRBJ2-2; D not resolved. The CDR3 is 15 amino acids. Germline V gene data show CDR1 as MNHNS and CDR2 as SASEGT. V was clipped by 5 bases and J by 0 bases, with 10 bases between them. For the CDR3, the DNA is TGTGCCAGCAGTCATCTATCCACGAACACCGGGGAGCTGTTTTTT. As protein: CASSHLSTNTGELFF.

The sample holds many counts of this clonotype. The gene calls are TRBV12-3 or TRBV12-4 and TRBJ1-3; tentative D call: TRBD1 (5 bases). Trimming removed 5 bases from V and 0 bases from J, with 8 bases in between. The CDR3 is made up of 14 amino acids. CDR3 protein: CASSAGSSGNTIYF. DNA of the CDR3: TGTGCCAGCAGTGCAGGGTCCTCTGGAAACACCATATATTTT.

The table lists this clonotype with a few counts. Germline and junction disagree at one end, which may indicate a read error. Written as DNA, the CDR3 is TGTGCCAGCAGTTTTGATAAGCCAGTCTTC. This encodes CASSFDKPVF. This chain joins TRBV12-3 or TRBV12-4 and TRBJ2-1, with no clear D. CDR3 length: 10 amino acids.

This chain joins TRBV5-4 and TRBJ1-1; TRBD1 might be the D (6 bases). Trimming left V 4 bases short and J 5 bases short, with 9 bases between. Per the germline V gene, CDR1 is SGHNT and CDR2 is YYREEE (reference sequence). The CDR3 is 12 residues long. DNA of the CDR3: TGTGCCAGCAGCCAACAGGGAACTGAAGCTTTCTTT. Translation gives CASSQQGTEAFF.

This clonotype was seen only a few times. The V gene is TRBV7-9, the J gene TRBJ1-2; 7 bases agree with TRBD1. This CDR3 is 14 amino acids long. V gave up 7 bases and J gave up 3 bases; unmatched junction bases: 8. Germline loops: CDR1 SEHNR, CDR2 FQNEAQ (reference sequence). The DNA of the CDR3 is TGTGCCAGCACCAGGACAGGTGATTACTATGGCTACACCTTC. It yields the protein CASTRTGDYYGYTF.

This CDR3 is CASSPDSRGELFF. The CDR3 coding sequence is TGTGCCAGCAGCCCGGACAGCCGCGGGGAGCTGTTTTTT. The genes are TRBV5-6 and TRBJ2-2; D is possibly TRBD1 (6 bases). Trimming shortened V by 4 bases and J by 7 bases, and 11 bases separated the two germline ends. In germline, CDR1 is SGHDT, CDR2 YYEEEE. The length of the CDR3 is 13 residues. The variable domain in full, with the rest retrieved from reference TRBV5-6 and TRBJ2-2, is DAGVTQSPTHLIKTRGQQVTLRCSPKSGHDTVSWYQQALGQGPQFIFQYYEEEERQRGNFPDRFSGHQFPNYSSELNVNALLLGDSALYLCASSPDSRGELFFGEGSRLTVL.

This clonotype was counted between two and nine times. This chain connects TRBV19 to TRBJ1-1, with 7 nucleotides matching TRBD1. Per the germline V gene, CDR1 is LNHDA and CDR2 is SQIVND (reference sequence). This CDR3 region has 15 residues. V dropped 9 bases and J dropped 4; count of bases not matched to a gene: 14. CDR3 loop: CASTSGGAGSTEAFF. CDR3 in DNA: TGTGCCAGCACCTCAGGGGGGGCCGGTAGCACTGAAGCTTTCTTT.

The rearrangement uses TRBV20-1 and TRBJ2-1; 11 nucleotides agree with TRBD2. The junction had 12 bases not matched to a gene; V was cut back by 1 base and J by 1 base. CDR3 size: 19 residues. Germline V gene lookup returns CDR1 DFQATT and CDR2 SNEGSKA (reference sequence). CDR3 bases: TGCAGTGCTAGAGGAACGTCTAGCGGGGGGACCCTTTCCTACAATGAGCAGTTCTTC. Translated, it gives CSARGTSSGGTLSYNEQFF.

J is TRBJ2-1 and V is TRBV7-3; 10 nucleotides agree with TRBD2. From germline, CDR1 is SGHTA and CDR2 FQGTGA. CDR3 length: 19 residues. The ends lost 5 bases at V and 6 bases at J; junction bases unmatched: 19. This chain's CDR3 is CASSPGGWLAGERRNEQFF. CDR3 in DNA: TGTGCCAGCAGCCCGGGGGGATGGCTAGCGGGAGAGCGTCGCAATGAGCAGTTCTTC.

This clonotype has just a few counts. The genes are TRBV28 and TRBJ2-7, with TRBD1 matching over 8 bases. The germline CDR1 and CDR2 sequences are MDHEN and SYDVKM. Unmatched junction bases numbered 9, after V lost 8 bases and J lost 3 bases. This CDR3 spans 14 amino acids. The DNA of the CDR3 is TGTGCCAGCGTGGGCGGGACAGGACGCTACGAGCAGTACTTC. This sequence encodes CASVGGTGRYEQYF.

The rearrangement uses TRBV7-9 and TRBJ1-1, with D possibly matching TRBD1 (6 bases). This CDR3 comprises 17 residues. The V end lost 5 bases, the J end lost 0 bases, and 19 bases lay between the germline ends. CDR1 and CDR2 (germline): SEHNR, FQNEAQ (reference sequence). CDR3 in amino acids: CASSPLLLGAMNTEAFF. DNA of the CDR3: TGTGCCAGCAGCCCACTTTTACTGGGGGCCATGAACACTGAAGCTTTCTTT.

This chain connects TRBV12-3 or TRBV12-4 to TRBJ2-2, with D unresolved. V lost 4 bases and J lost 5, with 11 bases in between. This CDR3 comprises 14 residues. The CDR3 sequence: CASSYMIQTGELFF. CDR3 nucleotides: TGTGCCAGCAGTTACATGATACAGACCGGGGAGCTGTTTTTT.

This CDR3 reads CSAGPSGTQYF. The CDR3, as DNA: TGCAGCGCTGGACCATCGGGGACCCAGTACTTC. The chain employs TRBV29-1 and TRBJ2-5; D gene uncertain. CDR3 size: 11 residues. The germline V and J ends were trimmed by 7 bases and 7 bases, with 13 bases remaining between them. From germline, CDR1 is SQVTM and CDR2 ANQGSEA.

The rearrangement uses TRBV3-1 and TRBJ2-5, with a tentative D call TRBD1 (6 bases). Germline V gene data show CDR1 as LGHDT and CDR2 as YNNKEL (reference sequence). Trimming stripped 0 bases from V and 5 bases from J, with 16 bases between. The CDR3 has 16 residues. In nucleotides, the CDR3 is TGTGCCAGCAGCCAAGATGGTGACCTCAGGGGTGAGACCCAGTACTTC. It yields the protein CASSQDGDLRGETQYF.

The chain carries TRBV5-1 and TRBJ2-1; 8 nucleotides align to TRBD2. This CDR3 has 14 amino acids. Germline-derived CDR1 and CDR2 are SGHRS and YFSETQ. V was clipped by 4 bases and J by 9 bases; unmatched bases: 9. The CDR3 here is CASSIVGTSREQFF. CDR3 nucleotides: TGCGCCAGCAGCATAGTCGGGACTAGTCGTGAGCAGTTCTTC.

Here the CDR3 DNA reads TGTGCCACCACCTTTAGGGCGCATGGCACCGGGGAGCTGTTTTTT. This gives the protein CATTFRAHGTGELFF. V usage is TRBV27 and J usage is TRBJ2-2; D is unclear. The germline CDR1 and CDR2 sequences are MNHEY and SMNVEV (reference sequence). The CDR3 length is 15 residues. V was cut by 10 bases and J by 4 bases, with 19 bases left in between.